These 15 T cell receptor beta chains were all obtained from the same sample, sequenced in a study of T-cell memory formation after mild COVID-19. TCRdb passed the 5' RACE reads through MiXCR, listing each CDR3 protein once. The repertoire holds some 300,000 distinct CDR3 sequences, with more than 20% as singletons. The sample taken for sequencing was PBMCs or a T cell subset sorted from them (not recorded which). These receptors came from a man younger than 35 who had mild COVID-19 (a few samples of this study predate the infection). Cell type and time point are not known.

The gene calls are TRBV29-1 and TRBJ2-5; possible D gene TRBD2, 5 bases. The CDR3 has 11 residues. Trimming took off 6 bases at V and 5 bases at J, with 10 bases between the two ends. The germline V gene has CDR1 SQVTM and CDR2 ANQGSEA. The chain's CDR3 is CSVSRVETQYF. In DNA form, the CDR3 reads TGCAGCGTCTCGAGGGTGGAGACCCAGTACTTC.

This clonotype has only a few counts. The rearrangement joins TRBV21-1 to TRBJ2-3; the D call of TRBD2 is as the table states it, not checked on the DNA. TRBV21-1 is a recognized pseudogene. The CDR3 runs to 16 residues. The CDR3 sequence is CASSSRSGPSTDTQYF. The CDR3 nucleotides are TGTGCCAGCAGCTCGAGGAGCGGCCCTAGCACAGATACGCAGTATTTT.

The rearrangement links TRBV7-9 to TRBJ2-3, with D possibly matching TRBD2 (5 bases). V lost 5 bases and J 6 bases, leaving 12 bases between the germline ends. Germline V CDR1 and CDR2: SEHNR, FQNEAQ (reference sequence). The CDR3 totals 13 residues. The CDR3 DNA reads as TGTGCCAGCAGCCCCTGGACTGAGGATACGCAGTATTTT. Translating it yields CASSPWTEDTQYF.

This clonotype showed up just a few times. The rearrangement links TRBV12-3 or TRBV12-4 to TRBJ1-6; D remains ambiguous. V dropped 3 bases and J dropped 7 bases, with 10 bases sitting between them. This CDR3 has 14 residues. The CDR3, as DNA: TGTGCCAGCAGTTTGAACCTGGGGAATTCACCCCTCCACTTT. Protein sequence: CASSLNLGNSPLHF.

This clonotype was counted a few times. The rearrangement links TRBV6-6 to TRBJ1-5; unclear D gene. There are 12 residues in the CDR3. The V gene's germline CDR1 is MNHNY and CDR2 SVGAGI (reference sequence). Between the trimmed V and J ends, which lost 6 bases and 0 bases, there was a span of 3 bases. The CDR3 nucleotides are TGTGCCAGCAGGGGTAGCAATCAGCCCCAGCATTTT. Residues: CASRGSNQPQHF.

This clonotype was recorded many times. The rearrangement joins TRBV12-3 or TRBV12-4 to TRBJ2-3; 9 bases fit TRBD2. The V gene end was trimmed by 6 bases and the J gene end by 2 bases; junction bases not matched to a gene: 9. This CDR3 spans 16 amino acids. DNA of the CDR3: TGTGCCAGCAGCTCCCCCATAGCGGGGGACACAGATACGCAGTATTTT. This codes for CASSSPIAGDTDTQYF.

There are a few counts of this clonotype. This sequence joins TRBV29-1 and TRBJ2-1; tentative D call: TRBD2 (5 bases). CDR3 length equals 14 residues. Germline CDR1 SQVTM, CDR2 ANQGSEA. The ends were cut back, 1 base at V and 5 bases at J, with 12 bases in the middle. The CDR3, as DNA: TGCAGCGTTGAAGGTGAGGGAAGTAACAATGAGCAGTTCTTC. This sequence encodes CSVEGEGSNNEQFF.

This chain uses TRBV5-5 with TRBJ1-5, with TRBD1 matching over 9 bases. V lost 4 bases, J lost 5 bases, and 7 bases stayed unmatched. Germline V gene data show CDR1 as SGHKS and CDR2 as YYEKEE (reference sequence). This CDR3 comprises 15 residues. The CDR3: CASSRTGDVDQPQHF. DNA of the CDR3: TGTGCCAGCAGCCGGACAGGGGACGTCGATCAGCCCCAGCATTTT.

This clonotype was seen only a few times. This chain uses TRBV28 with TRBJ2-3; D is undetermined. Germline V gene sequence: CDR1 MDHEN, CDR2 SYDVKM. Trimming cost V 8 bases and J 2 bases, with 5 bases left between them. The CDR3 covers 11 residues. CDR3 coding DNA: TGTGCCAGCCTCTTCACAGATACGCAGTATTTT. Its translation is CASLFTDTQYF.

This clonotype was picked up a small number of times. The CDR3, as DNA: TGTGCCAGCATCCACGGACTGTTCACAGATACGCAGTATTTT. This encodes CASIHGLFTDTQYF. The genes are TRBV12-3 or TRBV12-4 and TRBJ2-3; D possibly corresponds to TRBD2 (5 bases). The length of the CDR3 is 14 residues. Trimming cost V 7 bases and J 2 bases, with 13 bases left between them.

This chain connects TRBV10-3 to TRBJ1-6; D remains ambiguous. Germline V gene sequence: CDR1 ENHRY, CDR2 SYGVKD. CDR3 length equals 13 residues. Trimming cost V 8 bases and J 6 bases, with 11 bases left between them. CDR3 protein: CAIGETRNSPLHF. DNA of the CDR3: TGTGCCATCGGAGAGACTCGTAATTCACCCCTCCACTTT.

V usage is TRBV4-1 and J usage is TRBJ2-1, with 8 nucleotides matching TRBD1. J was trimmed by 6 bases and V by 1 base; bases with no gene match: 8. CDR3 length: 16 residues. Germline CDR1 MGHRA, CDR2 YSYEKL. DNA of the CDR3: TGCGCCAGCAGCCAAGTGGGCAGGGGGCGCTTCAATGAGCAGTTCTTC. It translates to CASSQVGRGRFNEQFF.

This chain links TRBV4-3 with TRBJ2-3; 9 nucleotides match TRBD2. V trimming: 4 bases; J trimming: 5 bases; junction bases outside the gene matches: 4. Germline lookup yields CDR1 LGHNA and CDR2 YSLEER. The CDR3 consists of 14 residues. The CDR3 nucleotides are TGCGCCAGCAGCCGTCAAGCGGGAGGAGATACGCAGTATTTT. Translating it yields CASSRQAGGDTQYF.

This clonotype showed up just a few times. The CDR3 protein is CASSTLVMNTEAFF. CDR3 in DNA: TGTGCCAGCAGTACGTTGGTCATGAACACTGAAGCTTTCTTT. This sequence joins TRBV28 and TRBJ1-1; D call uncertain. Germline V lookup: CDR1 MDHEN, CDR2 SYDVKM. V was pared by 5 bases and J by 0 bases, with 10 bases between. The CDR3 extends over 14 amino acids. The full variable domain, in which reference TRBV28 and TRBJ1-1 provide the parts outside the CDR3, is DVKVTQSSRYLVKRTGEKVFLECVQDMDHENMFWYRQDPGLGLRLIYFSYDVKMKEKGDIPEGYSVSREKKERFSLILESASTNQTSMYLCASSTLVMNTEAFFGQGTRLTVV.

This sequence joins TRBV9 and TRBJ2-2; D might be TRBD1 or TRBD2, each matching 5 bases. Between the trimmed V and J ends, which lost 0 bases and 4 bases, there was a span of 10 bases. The CDR3 is made up of 15 amino acids. Germline values: CDR1 SGDLS, CDR2 YYNGEE. The CDR3 DNA sequence: TGTGCCAGCAGCGTAGTCGGGGCGGGCACCGGGGAGCTGTTTTTT. Protein sequence: CASSVVGAGTGELFF.